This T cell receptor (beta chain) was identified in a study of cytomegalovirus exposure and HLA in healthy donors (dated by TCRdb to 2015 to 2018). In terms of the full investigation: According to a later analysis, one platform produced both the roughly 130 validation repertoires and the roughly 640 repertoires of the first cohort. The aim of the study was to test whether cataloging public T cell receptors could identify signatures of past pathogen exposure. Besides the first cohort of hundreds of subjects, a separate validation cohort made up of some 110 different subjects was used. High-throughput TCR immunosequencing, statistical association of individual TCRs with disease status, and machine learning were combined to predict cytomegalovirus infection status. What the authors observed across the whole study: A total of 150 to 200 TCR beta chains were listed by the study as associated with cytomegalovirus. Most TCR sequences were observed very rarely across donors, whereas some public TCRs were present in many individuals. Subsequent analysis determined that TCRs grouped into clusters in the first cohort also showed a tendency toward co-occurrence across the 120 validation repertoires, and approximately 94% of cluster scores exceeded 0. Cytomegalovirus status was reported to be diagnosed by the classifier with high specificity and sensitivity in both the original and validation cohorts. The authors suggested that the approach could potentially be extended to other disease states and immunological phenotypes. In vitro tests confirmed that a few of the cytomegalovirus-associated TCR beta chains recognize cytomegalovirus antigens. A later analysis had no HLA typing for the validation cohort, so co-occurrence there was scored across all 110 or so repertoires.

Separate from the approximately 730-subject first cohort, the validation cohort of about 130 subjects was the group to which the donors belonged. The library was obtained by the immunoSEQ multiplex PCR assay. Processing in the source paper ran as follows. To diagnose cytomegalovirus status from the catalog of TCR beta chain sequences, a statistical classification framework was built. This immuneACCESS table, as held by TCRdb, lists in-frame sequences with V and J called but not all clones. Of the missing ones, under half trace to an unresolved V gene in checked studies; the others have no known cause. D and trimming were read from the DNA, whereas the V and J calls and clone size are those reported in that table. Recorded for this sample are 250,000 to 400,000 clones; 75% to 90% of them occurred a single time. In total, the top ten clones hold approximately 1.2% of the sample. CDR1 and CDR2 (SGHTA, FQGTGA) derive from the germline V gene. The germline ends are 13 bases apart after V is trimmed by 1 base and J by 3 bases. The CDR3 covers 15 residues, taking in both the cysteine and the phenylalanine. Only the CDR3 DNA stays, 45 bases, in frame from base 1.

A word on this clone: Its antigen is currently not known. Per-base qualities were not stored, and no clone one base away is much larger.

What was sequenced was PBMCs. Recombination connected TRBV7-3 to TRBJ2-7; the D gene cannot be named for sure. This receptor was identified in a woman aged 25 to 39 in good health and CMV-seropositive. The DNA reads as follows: TGTGCCAGCAGCTTAAGACCCGCAGGACGCTACGAGCAGTACTTC. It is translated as CASSLRPAGRYEQYF.